The 9 T cell receptor beta chains below all came from one sample that was sequenced in a study of cytotoxic CD8 clonotypes in ibrutinib-treated CLL. Repertoires were generated with immunoSEQ multiplex PCR, while TCRdb's copy carries only in-frame clones and drops some. The sample carries about 120,000 clones, about 53% recorded once. The sample in question was PBMCs, obtained after 24 months of ibrutinib treatment. These receptors all come from a human donor with chronic lymphocytic leukemia.

This clone appeared once. V gene TRBV29-1 combines with J gene TRBJ2-5; possible D gene TRBD1, 6 bases. Trimming removed 8 bases from V and 3 bases from J, with 10 bases in between. CDR3 length: 11 residues. Germline CDR1 reads SQVTM; CDR2 reads ANQGSEA. CDR3 nucleotides: TGCAGCCTTGGACAGAAAGAGACCCAGTACTTC. Translating it yields CSLGQKETQYF.

The J gene is TRBJ2-1, the V gene TRBV5-1, with D perhaps being TRBD1 or TRBD2 (5 bases each). The CDR3 sequence is 14 residues long. Trimming left V 2 bases short and J 9 bases short, with 15 bases between. CDR1 SGHRS and CDR2 YFSETQ come from the germline V gene. CDR3 sequence (DNA): TGCGCCAGCAGCTTTTCTAGCAGGGTAGGTGAGCAGTTCTTC. Its translation: CASSFSSRVGEQFF. The entire variable domain, with the rest obtained from reference TRBV5-1 and TRBJ2-1, is as follows: KAGVTQTPRYLIKTRGQQVTLSCSPISGHRSVSWYQQTPGQGLQFLFEYFSETQRNKGNFPGRFSGRQFSNSRSEMNVSTLELGDSALYLCASSFSSRVGEQFFGPGTRLTVL.

The rearrangement joins TRBV30 to TRBJ1-1; no firm D call. Between the trimmed V and J ends, which lost 2 bases and 0 bases, there was a span of 13 bases. The CDR3 contains 15 residues. The germline gives CDR1 GTSNPN, CDR2 SVGIG (reference sequence). The CDR3 DNA reads TGTGCCTGGAGTTCTTCGAGGAGGGTGAACACTGAAGCTTTCTTT. This encodes CAWSSSRRVNTEAFF.

The chain links TRBV7-3 to TRBJ2-5; D is perhaps TRBD1 (6 bases). The CDR3 totals 14 residues. The V end was cut by 1 base, the J end by 5 bases, with 11 bases between. Germline V lookup: CDR1 SGHTA, CDR2 FQGTGA. This chain's CDR3 is CASSLSAGVETQYF. CDR3 nucleotide sequence: TGTGCCAGCAGCTTAAGCGCAGGGGTGGAGACCCAGTACTTC.

This sequence joins TRBV18 and TRBJ2-2, with 7 bases lining up with TRBD1. With V trimmed by 2 bases and J by 5 bases, 5 bases remained unmatched. Germline CDR1 and CDR2: KGHSH and LQKENI. The CDR3 sequence is 15 residues long. CDR3 sequence reads: CASSPRQGETGELFF. DNA of the CDR3: TGTGCCAGCTCACCAAGGCAGGGGGAAACCGGGGAGCTGTTTTTT.

V gene TRBV29-1 combines with J gene TRBJ2-1; TRBD2 matches 9 bases. This CDR3 contains 17 residues. V lost 2 bases, J lost 0 bases, and 8 bases stayed unmatched. Germline lookup yields CDR1 SQVTM and CDR2 ANQGSEA. The CDR3 reads CSVELAGPSHSYNEQFF. The CDR3, as DNA: TGCAGCGTTGAACTAGCGGGGCCCTCGCACTCCTACAATGAGCAGTTCTTC.

The rearrangement joins TRBV9 to TRBJ1-2, with unresolved D. V was clipped by 4 bases and J by 1 base, with 11 bases between them. Germline assignment: CDR1 SGDLS and CDR2 YYNGEE. The CDR3 contains 14 residues. CDR3 nucleotide sequence: TGTGCCAGCAGCTCCCGAGAGGGTAACTATGGCTACACCTTC. Protein sequence: CASSSREGNYGYTF.

This chain connects TRBV27 to TRBJ2-7; TRBD2 agrees at 9 bases. After removal of 2 bases from V and 2 bases from J, the junction contained 7 bases not matched to a gene. The CDR3 loop spans 16 amino acids. The germline V gene encodes CDR1 MNHEY and CDR2 SMNVEV (reference sequence). In DNA, the CDR3 is TGTGCCAGCAGTTTAGCGGGGACTAGCCCTGCCTACGAGCAGTACTTC. It is translated as CASSLAGTSPAYEQYF.

To note about this clone: The same CDR3 arises from other DNA sequences in this sample as well. The chain links TRBV5-6 to TRBJ1-5; D is possibly TRBD1 (6 bases). Trimming took off 3 bases at V and 1 base at J, with 11 bases between the two ends. The V gene's germline CDR1 is SGHDT and CDR2 YYEEEE. This CDR3 is built from 15 residues. The CDR3 reads CASSSQGRSNQPQHF. In DNA, the CDR3 is TGTGCCAGCAGCTCCCAGGGGCGGAGCAATCAGCCCCAGCATTTT.